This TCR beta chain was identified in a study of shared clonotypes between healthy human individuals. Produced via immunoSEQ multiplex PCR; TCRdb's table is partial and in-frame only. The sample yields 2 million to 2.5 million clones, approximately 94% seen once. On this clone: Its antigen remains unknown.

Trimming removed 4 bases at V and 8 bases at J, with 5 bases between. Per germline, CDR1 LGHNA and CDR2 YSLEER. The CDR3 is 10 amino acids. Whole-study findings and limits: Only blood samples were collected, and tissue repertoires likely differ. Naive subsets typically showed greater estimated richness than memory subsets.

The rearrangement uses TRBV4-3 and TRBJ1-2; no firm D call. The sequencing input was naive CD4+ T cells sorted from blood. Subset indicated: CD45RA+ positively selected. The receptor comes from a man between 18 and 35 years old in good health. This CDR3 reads CASSPVGYTF. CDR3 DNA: TGCGCCAGCAGCCCGGTGGGCTACACCTTC.